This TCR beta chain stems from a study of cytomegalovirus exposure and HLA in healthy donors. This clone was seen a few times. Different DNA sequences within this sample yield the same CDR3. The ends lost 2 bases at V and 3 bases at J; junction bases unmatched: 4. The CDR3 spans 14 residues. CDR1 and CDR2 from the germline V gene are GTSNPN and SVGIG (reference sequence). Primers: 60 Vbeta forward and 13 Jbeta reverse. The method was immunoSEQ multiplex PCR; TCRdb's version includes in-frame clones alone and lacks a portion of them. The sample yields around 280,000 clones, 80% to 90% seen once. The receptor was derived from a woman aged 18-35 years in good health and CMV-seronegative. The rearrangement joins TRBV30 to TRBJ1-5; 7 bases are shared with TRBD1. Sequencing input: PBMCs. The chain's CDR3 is CAWSRDSNNQPQHF. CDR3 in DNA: TGTGCCTGGAGTCGGGACAGCAACAATCAGCCCCAGCATTTT. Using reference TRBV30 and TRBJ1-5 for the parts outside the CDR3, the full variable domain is SQTIHQWPATLVQPVGSPLSLECTVEGTSNPNLYWYRQAAGRGLQLLFYSVGIGQISSEVPQNLSASRPQDRQFILSSKKLLLSDSGFYLCAWSRDSNNQPQHFGDGTRLSIL.